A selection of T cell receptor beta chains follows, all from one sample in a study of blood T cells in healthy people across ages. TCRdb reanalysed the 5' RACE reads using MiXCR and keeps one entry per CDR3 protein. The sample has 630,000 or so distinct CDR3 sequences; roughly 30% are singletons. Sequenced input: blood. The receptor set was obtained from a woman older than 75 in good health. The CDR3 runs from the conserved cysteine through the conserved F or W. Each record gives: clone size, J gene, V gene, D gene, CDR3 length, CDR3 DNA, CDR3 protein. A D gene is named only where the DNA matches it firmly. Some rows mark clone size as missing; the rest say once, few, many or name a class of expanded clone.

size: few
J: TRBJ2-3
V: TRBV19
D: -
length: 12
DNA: TGTGCCAGTAGTGAGTACTCAGATACGCAGTATTTT
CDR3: CASSEYSDTQYF

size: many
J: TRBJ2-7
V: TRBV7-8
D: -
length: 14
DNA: TGTGCCAGCAGCTTTTCCGGCCAGGGACGGGAGCAGTACTTC
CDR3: CASSFSGQGREQYF

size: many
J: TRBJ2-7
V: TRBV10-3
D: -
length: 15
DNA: TGTGCCATCAGTGAGGGGGAAGCATTTTCCTACGAGCAGTACTTC
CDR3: CAISEGEAFSYEQYF

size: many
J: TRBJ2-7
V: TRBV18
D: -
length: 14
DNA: TGTGCCAGCTCACCACATGCGAGCTCCGGCGAGCAGTACTTC
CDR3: CASSPHASSGEQYF

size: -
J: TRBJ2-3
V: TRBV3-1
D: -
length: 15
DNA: TGTGCCAGCAGCCAAGATCTTACAATGTTACATACGCAGTATTTT
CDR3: CASSQDLTMLHTQYF

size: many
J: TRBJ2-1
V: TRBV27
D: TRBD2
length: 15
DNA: TGTGCCAGCAGTTTAACTAGCGGGGCGGATCCTGAGCAGTTCTTC
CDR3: CASSLTSGADPEQFF

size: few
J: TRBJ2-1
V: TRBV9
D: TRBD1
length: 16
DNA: TGTGCCAGCAGCCCCGCCGGGACAGGGCGCTACAATGAGCAGTTCTTC
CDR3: CASSPAGTGRYNEQFF

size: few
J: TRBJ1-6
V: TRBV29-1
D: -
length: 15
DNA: TGCAGCGCCGAGCGGACGAGGGAGGCCCAGGAACCCCTCCACTTT
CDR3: CSAERTREAQEPLHF

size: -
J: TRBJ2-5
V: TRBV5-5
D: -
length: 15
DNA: TGTGCCAGCAGCTGGGAGCCAGGGGGGTGGGAGACCCAGTACTTC
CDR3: CASSWEPGGWETQYF

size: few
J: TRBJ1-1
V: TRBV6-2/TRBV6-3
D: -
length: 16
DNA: TGTGCCAGCAGTAATCCGAGTTCTGGACAGCTAACGAAAGCTTTCTTT
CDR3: CASSNPSSGQLTKAFF

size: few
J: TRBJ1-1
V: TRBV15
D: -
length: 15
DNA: TGTGCCACCAGCAGAGAAGGTCAGCAGGGAACTGAAGCTTTCTTT
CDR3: CATSREGQQGTEAFF

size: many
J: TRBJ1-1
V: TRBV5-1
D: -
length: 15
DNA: TGCGCCAGCAGCTTGGCCTCACCGGGGAGAACTGAAGCTTTCTTT
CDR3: CASSLASPGRTEAFF

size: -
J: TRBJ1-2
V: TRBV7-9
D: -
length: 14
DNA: TGTGCCAGCAGCTTAGAACACCTTGACTATGGCTACACCTTC
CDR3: CASSLEHLDYGYTF

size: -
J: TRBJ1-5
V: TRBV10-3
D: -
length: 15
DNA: TGTGCCATCAGTGAGGGAACTGAGATCAGGCAGCCCCAGCATTTT
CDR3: CAISEGTEIRQPQHF